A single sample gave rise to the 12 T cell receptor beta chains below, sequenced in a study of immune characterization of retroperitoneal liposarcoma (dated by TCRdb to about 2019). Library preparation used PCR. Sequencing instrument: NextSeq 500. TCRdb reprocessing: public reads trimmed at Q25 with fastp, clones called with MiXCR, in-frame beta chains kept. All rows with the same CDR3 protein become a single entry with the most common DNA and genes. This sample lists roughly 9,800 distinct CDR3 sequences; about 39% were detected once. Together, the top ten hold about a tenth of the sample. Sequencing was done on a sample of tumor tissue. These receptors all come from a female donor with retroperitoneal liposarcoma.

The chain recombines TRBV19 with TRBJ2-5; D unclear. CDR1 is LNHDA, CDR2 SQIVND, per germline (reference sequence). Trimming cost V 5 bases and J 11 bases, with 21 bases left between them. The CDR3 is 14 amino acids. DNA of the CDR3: TGTGCCAGTAGTCCCAGACACCCAACGGGTGAGCAGTACTTC. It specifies CASSPRHPTGEQYF.

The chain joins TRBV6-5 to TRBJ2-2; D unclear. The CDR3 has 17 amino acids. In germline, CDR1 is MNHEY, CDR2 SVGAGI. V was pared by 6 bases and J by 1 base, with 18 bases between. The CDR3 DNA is TGTGCCAGCAGCCCCTCCCCTTGGGGTTTGAACACCGGGGAGCTGTTTTTT. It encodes CASSPSPWGLNTGELFF.

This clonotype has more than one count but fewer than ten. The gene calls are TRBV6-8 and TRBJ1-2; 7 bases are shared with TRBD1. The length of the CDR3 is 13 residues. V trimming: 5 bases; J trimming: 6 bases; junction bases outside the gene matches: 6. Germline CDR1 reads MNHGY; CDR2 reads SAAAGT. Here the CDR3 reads CASSRSGTDGYTF. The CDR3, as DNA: TGTGCCAGCAGTAGATCTGGGACAGATGGCTACACCTTC.

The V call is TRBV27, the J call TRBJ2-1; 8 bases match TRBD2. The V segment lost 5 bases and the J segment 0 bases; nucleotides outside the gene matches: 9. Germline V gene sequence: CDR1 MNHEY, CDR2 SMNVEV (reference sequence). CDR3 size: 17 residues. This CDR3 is CASSLGLAWGSYNEQFF. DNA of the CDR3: TGTGCCAGCAGTCTCGGACTAGCCTGGGGCTCCTACAATGAGCAGTTCTTC.

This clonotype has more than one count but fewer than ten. CDR3 residues: CAGRLAGGGDTQYF. The CDR3 bases are TGTGCCGGAAGACTAGCGGGGGGAGGAGATACGCAGTATTTT. The V gene is TRBV6-1, the J gene TRBJ2-3; TRBD2 aligns across 13 bases. The length of the CDR3 is 14 residues. Germline-derived CDR1 and CDR2 are MNHNS and SASEGT. With V trimmed by 11 bases and J by 5 bases, 7 bases remained unmatched.

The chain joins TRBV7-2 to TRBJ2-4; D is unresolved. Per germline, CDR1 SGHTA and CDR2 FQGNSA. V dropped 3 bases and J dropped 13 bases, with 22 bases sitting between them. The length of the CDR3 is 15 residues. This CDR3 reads CASSLGVSSYNEQYF. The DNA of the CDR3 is TGTGCCAGCAGCTTGGGCGTCAGCTCCTACAATGAGCAGTACTTC.

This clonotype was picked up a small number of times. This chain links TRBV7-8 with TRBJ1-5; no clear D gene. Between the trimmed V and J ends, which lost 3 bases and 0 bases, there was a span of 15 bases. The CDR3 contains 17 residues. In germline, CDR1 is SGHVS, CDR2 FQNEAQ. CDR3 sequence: CASSFSPGSPSNQPQHF. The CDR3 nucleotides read TGTGCCAGCAGCTTCTCGCCGGGTTCCCCTAGCAATCAGCCCCAGCATTTT. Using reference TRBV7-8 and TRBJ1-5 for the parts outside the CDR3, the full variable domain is GAGVSQSPRYKVAKRGQDVALRCDPISGHVSLFWYQQALGQGPEFLTYFQNEAQLDKSGLPSDRFFAERPEGSVSTLKIQRTQQEDSAVYLCASSFSPGSPSNQPQHFGDGTRLSIL.

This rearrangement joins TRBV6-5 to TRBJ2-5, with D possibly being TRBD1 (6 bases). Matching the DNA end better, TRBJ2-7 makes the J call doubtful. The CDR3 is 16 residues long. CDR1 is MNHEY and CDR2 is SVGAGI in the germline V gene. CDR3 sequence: CASSGTGTKGLHEQYF. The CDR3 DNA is TGTGCCAGCAGCGGCACCGGGACAAAGGGCCTCCACGAGCAGTACTTC.

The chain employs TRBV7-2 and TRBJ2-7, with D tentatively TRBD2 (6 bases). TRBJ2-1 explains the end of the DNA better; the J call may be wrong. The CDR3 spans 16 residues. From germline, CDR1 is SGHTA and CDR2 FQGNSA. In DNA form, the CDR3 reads TGTGCCAGCAGCTTGGGACTTCTAGGGGTTACTGGTGAGCAGTTCTTC. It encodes CASSLGLLGVTGEQFF.

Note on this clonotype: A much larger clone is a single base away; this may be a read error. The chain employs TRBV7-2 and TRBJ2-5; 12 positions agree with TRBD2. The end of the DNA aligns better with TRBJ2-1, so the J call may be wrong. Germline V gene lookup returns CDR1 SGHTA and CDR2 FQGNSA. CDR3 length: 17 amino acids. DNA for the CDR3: TGTGTCAGCAGCTTATATCCTAGCGGGAGGGCCGCCAACGAGCAGTTCTTC. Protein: CVSSLYPSGRAANEQFF.

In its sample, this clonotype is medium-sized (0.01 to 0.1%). This CDR3 is CASSEAWGPHEQFF. The CDR3 DNA follows: TGTGCCAGCAGTGAAGCGTGGGGTCCCCACGAGCAGTTCTTC. The rearrangement uses TRBV6-1 and TRBJ2-1, with unresolved D. This CDR3 has 14 amino acids. CDR1 and CDR2 (germline): MNHNS, SASEGT. Trimming removed 0 bases from V and 10 bases from J, with 13 bases in between.

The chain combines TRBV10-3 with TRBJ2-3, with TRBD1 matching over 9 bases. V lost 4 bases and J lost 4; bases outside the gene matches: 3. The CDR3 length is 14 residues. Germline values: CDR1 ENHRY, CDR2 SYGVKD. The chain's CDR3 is CAISVNRGPDTQYF. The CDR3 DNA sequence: TGTGCCATCAGTGTTAACAGGGGGCCAGATACGCAGTATTTT.